This TCR beta chain was recorded in a study of long-term antiretroviral therapy in people with HIV. Researchers ran immunoSEQ v3.0 at survey level. Sequencing was directed toward 40,000-50,000 T-cell genomes in each sample. TCRdb keeps only in-frame clones here, not all; method: immunoSEQ multiplex PCR. The sample records around 23,000 clones, about 80% being singletons. Comment on this clone: One junction end does not reproduce the germline sequence, and a read error may be involved.

Germline V gene lookup returns CDR1 MNHNY and CDR2 SVGAGI (reference sequence). The CDR3 is 11 amino acids. V gene TRBV6-6 combines with J gene TRBJ1-1; tentatively, D is TRBD1 (5 bases). The sample here was unsorted PBMCs, taken 0.3 years after starting antiretroviral therapy. The clonotype comes from a man aged 45 to 65 with HIV. The chain's CDR3 is CAMSGGLETFF. CDR3 in DNA: TGTGCCATGTCGGGGGGTCTTGAAACTTTCTTT.